The 28 T cell receptor beta chains presented below share a single source sample, sequenced in a study of blood T cell repertoires in COVID-19. TCRdb's table, derived via immunoSEQ multiplex PCR, lists solely in-frame clones and lacks some. The repertoire holds roughly 45,000 clones, about three quarters seen once, with roughly 28% in the top ten. Material for sequencing was peripheral blood. The receptors derive from a woman aged 70 to 79 with acute or convalescent COVID-19.

This clone was seen a single time. The rearrangement uses TRBV30 and TRBJ1-1; perhaps TRBD1 as D (6 bases). The V gene's germline CDR1 is GTSNPN and CDR2 SVGIG (reference sequence). The CDR3 contains 14 residues. V was trimmed by 2 bases and J by 5 bases, leaving 15 bases between them. This CDR3 is CAWSPGGIATEAFF. CDR3 DNA sequence: TGTGCCTGGAGTCCGGGGGGCATCGCGACTGAAGCTTTCTTT.

The V and J genes are TRBV6-5 and TRBJ2-5; weak D call: TRBD2 (6 bases). V lost 6 bases to trimming and J lost 2 bases, with 10 bases between them. Germline V gene data show CDR1 as MNHEY and CDR2 as SVGAGI. The CDR3 length is 13 residues. CDR3 region: CASSGTPQETQYF. The CDR3 DNA reads as TGTGCCAGCAGCGGGACTCCACAAGAGACCCAGTACTTC.

This rearrangement joins TRBV7-2 to TRBJ2-1; the D gene is possibly TRBD2 (5 bases). CDR1 SGHTA and CDR2 FQGNSA come from the germline V gene. This CDR3 is built from 14 residues. The V end was cut by 5 bases, the J end by 4 bases, with 12 bases between. CDR3 sequence reads: CASSLPGSYNEQFF. CDR3 DNA sequence: TGTGCCAGCAGCCTACCTGGGAGTTACAATGAGCAGTTCTTC. The full variable domain, completed using reference TRBV7-2 and TRBJ2-1, is GAGVSQSPSNKVTEKGKDVELRCDPISGHTALYWYRQSLGQGLEFLIYFQGNSAPDKSGLPSDRFSAERTGGSVSTLTIQRTQQEDSAVYLCASSLPGSYNEQFFGPGTRLTVL.

The genes are TRBV5-8 and TRBJ2-1; 10 bases fit TRBD2. The CDR3 extends over 17 amino acids. Germline V lookup: CDR1 SGHTS, CDR2 YDEGEE. V lost 0 bases, J lost 3 bases, and 6 bases stayed unmatched. The CDR3 DNA reads as TGTGCCAGCAGCTTGGCTAGCGGGAGAAGTTACTACAATGAGCAGTTCTTC. Its translation is CASSLASGRSYYNEQFF.

The chain has TRBV6-1 and TRBJ2-2, with D tentatively TRBD1 (5 bases). Between the trimmed V and J ends, which lost 3 bases and 4 bases, there was a span of 9 bases. Germline V gives CDR1 MNHNS, CDR2 SASEGT. This CDR3 is 14 amino acids long. Written as DNA, the CDR3 is TGTGCCAGCAGTGAGAGGACACTCACCGGGGAGCTGTTTTTT. The encoded protein is CASSERTLTGELFF.

The chain has TRBV7-8 and TRBJ1-4, with a tentative D call TRBD1 (6 bases). CDR1 SGHVS and CDR2 FQNEAQ come from the germline V gene. V was clipped by 5 bases and J by 7 bases, with 14 bases between them. The CDR3 consists of 14 residues. The CDR3 here is CASSPTGLLEKLFF. The CDR3 region has the DNA TGTGCCAGCAGCCCAACAGGGCTACTTGAAAAACTGTTTTTT.

The V and J genes are TRBV7-2 and TRBJ2-7; 8 bases are a match to TRBD1. Germline V lookup: CDR1 SGHTA, CDR2 FQGNSA. The CDR3 extends over 15 amino acids. The ends lost 2 bases at V and 3 bases at J; junction bases unmatched: 6. The CDR3 sequence is CASSLLDRVYYEQYF. DNA for the CDR3: TGTGCCAGCAGCTTACTGGACAGGGTTTACTACGAGCAGTACTTC.

The chain joins TRBV7-2 to TRBJ1-1; no definite D call. Per the germline V gene, CDR1 is SGHTA and CDR2 is FQGNSA. The CDR3 extends over 14 amino acids. V lost 0 bases, J lost 0 bases, and 5 bases lay in between. The CDR3: CASSLAQMNTEAFF. For the CDR3, the DNA is TGTGCCAGCAGCTTAGCGCAGATGAACACTGAAGCTTTCTTT. Full variable domain (remainder filled in from reference TRBV7-2 and TRBJ1-1): GAGVSQSPSNKVTEKGKDVELRCDPISGHTALYWYRQSLGQGLEFLIYFQGNSAPDKSGLPSDRFSAERTGGSVSTLTIQRTQQEDSAVYLCASSLAQMNTEAFFGQGTRLTVV.

The gene calls are TRBV7-2 and TRBJ2-1, with D perhaps matching TRBD2 (5 bases). V shed 5 bases and J shed 13 bases, with 18 bases lying between them. Germline assignment: CDR1 SGHTA and CDR2 FQGNSA. This CDR3 has 13 residues. CDR3 sequence (DNA): TGTGCCAGCAGCCCCTCCCGCGGGTCTGCCCAGTTCTTC. Its translation is CASSPSRGSAQFF.

J is TRBJ2-5 and V is TRBV28, with a tentative D call TRBD1 (6 bases). Trimming took 8 bases from V and 2 from J, leaving 15 bases between them. CDR1 MDHEN and CDR2 SYDVKM come from the germline V gene. The CDR3 totals 14 residues. CDR3: CASREGQPQETQYF. CDR3 coding DNA: TGTGCCAGCCGGGAAGGACAGCCTCAAGAGACCCAGTACTTC.

CDR3 residues: CASSSGGLAGVDEQFF. The DNA for the CDR3 is TGCGCCAGCAGCTCAGGCGGACTAGCGGGAGTCGATGAGCAGTTCTTC. The rearrangement uses TRBV5-1 and TRBJ2-1; 13 bases agree with TRBD2. The V gene end was trimmed by 3 bases and the J gene end by 8 bases; junction bases not matched to a gene: 8. The germline V gene has CDR1 SGHRS and CDR2 YFSETQ. The CDR3 has 16 amino acids.

The chain joins TRBV4-1 to TRBJ1-5; a weak D match, TRBD1 (5 bases). The CDR3 totals 14 residues. V lost 1 base, J lost 5 bases, and 9 bases lay in between. Germline V gene sequence: CDR1 MGHRA, CDR2 YSYEKL. Here the CDR3 DNA reads TGCGCCAGCAGCCAAGGGGGCGCGGATCAGCCCCAGCATTTT. It codes for CASSQGGADQPQHF.

The chain combines TRBV28 with TRBJ1-5; the D gene is possibly TRBD1 (6 bases). The CDR3 totals 14 residues. V gave up 6 bases and J gave up 7 bases, with 16 bases separating them. Germline CDR1 is MDHEN and CDR2 is SYDVKM. CDR3 amino acids: CASRLTGSRQPQHF. The DNA of the CDR3 is TGTGCCAGCAGGCTAACAGGGTCTAGGCAGCCCCAGCATTTT.

The V call is TRBV7-9, the J call TRBJ1-3; D possibly corresponds to TRBD1 (5 bases). The V and J ends lost 1 base and 7 bases respectively, with 8 bases between them. Germline loops: CDR1 SEHNR, CDR2 FQNEAQ (reference sequence). The CDR3 length is 13 residues. The CDR3 DNA follows: TGTGCCAGCAGCTTAGGCAGGGATAACACCATATATTTT. Translation gives CASSLGRDNTIYF.

CDR3 amino acids: CASSLVSDSHSPLHF. The CDR3 DNA sequence: TGTGCCAGCAGCTTGGTATCGGACAGTCATTCACCCCTCCACTTT. This chain uses TRBV7-2 with TRBJ1-6; a weak D match, TRBD1 (6 bases). The CDR3 runs 15 residues. V gave up 3 bases and J gave up 8 bases, with 14 bases separating them. Germline CDR1 reads SGHTA; CDR2 reads FQGNSA.

The V call is TRBV7-2, the J call TRBJ1-6, with D possibly TRBD1 on 5 matching bases. The germline V and J ends were trimmed by 5 bases and 5 bases, with 13 bases remaining between them. This CDR3 is 15 amino acids long. Germline V lookup: CDR1 SGHTA, CDR2 FQGNSA. The CDR3 sequence is CASSVRQINNSPLHF. Written as DNA, the CDR3 is TGTGCCAGCAGCGTAAGACAGATCAATAATTCACCCCTCCACTTT.

The V call is TRBV6-5, the J call TRBJ1-1; D remains unclear. Germline CDR1 reads MNHEY; CDR2 reads SVGAGI. The length of the CDR3 is 15 residues. Trimming left V 5 bases short and J 3 bases short, with 16 bases between. CDR3 residues: CASSNQFVVHTEAFF. CDR3 DNA: TGTGCCAGCAGTAACCAGTTTGTTGTGCACACTGAAGCTTTCTTT.

The rearrangement links TRBV5-4 to TRBJ2-5, with 9 bases that match TRBD1. The CDR3 is 14 residues long. The V segment lost 4 bases and the J segment 1 base; nucleotides outside the gene matches: 2. The germline gives CDR1 SGHNT, CDR2 YYREEE (reference sequence). In nucleotides, the CDR3 is TGTGCCAGCAGCCTACAGGGGGCCCAAGAGACCCAGTACTTC. Its translation: CASSLQGAQETQYF. The full variable domain, with the rest looked up from reference TRBV5-4 and TRBJ2-5, is ETGVTQSPTHLIKTRGQQVTLRCSSQSGHNTVSWYQQALGQGPQFIFQYYREEENGRGNFPPRFSGLQFPNYSSELNVNALELDDSALYLCASSLQGAQETQYFGPGTRLLVL.

This sequence joins TRBV5-1 and TRBJ1-4; D is perhaps TRBD1 (5 bases). This CDR3 has 15 amino acids. V was shortened by 0 bases and J by 4 bases, with 10 bases between the two germline ends. Germline CDR1 is SGHRS and CDR2 is YFSETQ. CDR3 loop: CASSLAAGVNEKLFF. In DNA form, the CDR3 reads TGCGCCAGCAGCTTGGCCGCGGGGGTTAATGAAAAACTGTTTTTT.

The rearrangement uses TRBV4-1 and TRBJ2-7; D ambiguous. Germline V CDR1 and CDR2: MGHRA, YSYEKL. CDR3 length: 11 residues. Trimming removed 3 bases at V and 6 bases at J, with 6 bases between. CDR3 in DNA: TGCGCCAGCAGCCAGGGCCGCGAGCAGTACTTC. Translating it yields CASSQGREQYF.

V gene TRBV19 combines with J gene TRBJ2-2; a possible D gene is TRBD2 (6 bases). V was trimmed by 3 bases and J by 0 bases, leaving 8 bases between them. CDR1 and CDR2 (germline): LNHDA, SQIVND (reference sequence). This CDR3 comprises 15 residues. The CDR3 DNA reads as TGTGCCAGTAGTATCCCTAGCGCGAACACCGGGGAGCTGTTTTTT. Protein sequence: CASSIPSANTGELFF.

The rearrangement links TRBV7-9 to TRBJ1-5; weak D call: TRBD1 (5 bases). From germline, CDR1 is SEHNR and CDR2 FQNEAQ (reference sequence). The germline V and J ends were trimmed by 5 bases and 0 bases, with 11 bases remaining between them. The length of the CDR3 is 15 residues. CDR3 region: CASSPGGYSNQPQHF. The CDR3 DNA sequence: TGTGCCAGCAGCCCGGGGGGGTATAGCAATCAGCCCCAGCATTTT.

The chain is built from TRBV5-6 and TRBJ2-7; the D gene is possibly TRBD1 (6 bases). There are 15 residues in the CDR3. The germline V gene has CDR1 SGHDT and CDR2 YYEEEE. V lost 0 bases to trimming and J lost 4 bases, with 14 bases between them. The CDR3 nucleotides are TGTGCCAGCAGCTTGGGCAGGGGCCACTATTACGAGCAGTACTTC. Amino acids: CASSLGRGHYYEQYF.

CDR3 in amino acids: CASSIFLAGYNEQFF. CDR3 nucleotide sequence: TGTGCCAGTAGTATCTTCCTAGCGGGATACAATGAGCAGTTCTTC. J is TRBJ2-1 and V is TRBV19, with TRBD2 identical over 9 bases. The V gene end was trimmed by 3 bases and the J gene end by 4 bases; junction bases not matched to a gene: 4. Germline V gene data show CDR1 as LNHDA and CDR2 as SQIVND (reference sequence). This CDR3 has 15 residues.

The chain's CDR3 is CAISARDIYEQYF. As DNA, the CDR3 is TGTGCCATCAGTGCGAGGGACATCTACGAGCAGTACTTC. This chain uses TRBV10-3 with TRBJ2-7; D is perhaps TRBD1 (6 bases). Germline loops: CDR1 ENHRY, CDR2 SYGVKD. This CDR3 is 13 amino acids long. The ends were cut back, 4 bases at V and 3 bases at J, with 10 bases in the middle.

The V call is TRBV19, the J call TRBJ1-1; 7 bases are a match to TRBD1. There are 13 residues in the CDR3. J gave up 11 bases and V 6 bases, and 12 bases lay outside the gene matches. Germline V gene lookup returns CDR1 LNHDA and CDR2 SQIVND (reference sequence). The CDR3 coding sequence is TGTGCCAGTAGCCCCGGACAGGCCTCGGGGGCTTTCTTT. Translated, it gives CASSPGQASGAFF.

The V call is TRBV18, the J call TRBJ1-2, with 9 nucleotides matching TRBD1. Germline V gives CDR1 KGHSH, CDR2 LQKENI. The ends lost 3 bases at V and 3 bases at J; junction bases unmatched: 8. The CDR3 contains 16 residues. The CDR3 here is CASSPATGGADYGYTF. The CDR3 bases are TGTGCCAGCTCACCCGCTACAGGGGGCGCTGACTATGGCTACACCTTC.

The V and J genes are TRBV6-1 and TRBJ1-5; TRBD1 might be the D (5 bases). Germline V gene lookup returns CDR1 MNHNS and CDR2 SASEGT. V lost 4 bases and J lost 0, with 13 bases in between. The CDR3 has 16 residues. The CDR3 coding sequence is TGTGCCAGCAGTGTCTCTAGACAGTATAGCAATCAGCCCCAGCATTTT. Translating it yields CASSVSRQYSNQPQHF.